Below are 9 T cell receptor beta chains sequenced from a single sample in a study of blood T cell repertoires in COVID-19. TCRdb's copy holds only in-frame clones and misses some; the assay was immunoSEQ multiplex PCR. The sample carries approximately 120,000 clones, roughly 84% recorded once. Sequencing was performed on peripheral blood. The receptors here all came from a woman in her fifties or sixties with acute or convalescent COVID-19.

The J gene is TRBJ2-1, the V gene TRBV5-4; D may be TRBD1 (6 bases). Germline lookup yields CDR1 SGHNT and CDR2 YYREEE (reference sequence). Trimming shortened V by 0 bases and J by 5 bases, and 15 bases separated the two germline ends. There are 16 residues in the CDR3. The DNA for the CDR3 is TGTGCCAGCAGCTTGGGACAGGCCAGGCCCCACAATGAGCAGTTCTTC. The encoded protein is CASSLGQARPHNEQFF.

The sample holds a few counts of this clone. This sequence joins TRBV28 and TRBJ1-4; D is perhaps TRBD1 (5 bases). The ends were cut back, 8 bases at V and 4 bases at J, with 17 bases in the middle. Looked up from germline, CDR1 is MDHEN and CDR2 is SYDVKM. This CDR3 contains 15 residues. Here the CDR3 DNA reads TGTGCCAGCGCACGAATACAGGCGTTTAATGAAAAACTGTTTTTT. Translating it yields CASARIQAFNEKLFF.

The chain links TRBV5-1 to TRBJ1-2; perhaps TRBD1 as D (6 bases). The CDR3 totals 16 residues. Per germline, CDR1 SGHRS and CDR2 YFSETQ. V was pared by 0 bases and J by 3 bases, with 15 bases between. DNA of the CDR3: TGCGCCAGCAGCTTGGAGTCAGGGGCGAGTTACTATGGCTACACCTTC. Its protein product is CASSLESGASYYGYTF. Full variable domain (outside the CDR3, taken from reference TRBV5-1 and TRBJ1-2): KAGVTQTPRYLIKTRGQQVTLSCSPISGHRSVSWYQQTPGQGLQFLFEYFSETQRNKGNFPGRFSGRQFSNSRSEMNVSTLELGDSALYLCASSLESGASYYGYTFGSGTRLTVV.

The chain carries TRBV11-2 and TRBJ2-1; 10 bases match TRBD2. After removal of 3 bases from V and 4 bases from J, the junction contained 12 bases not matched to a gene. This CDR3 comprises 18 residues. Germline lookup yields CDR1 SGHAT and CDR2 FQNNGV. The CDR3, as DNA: TGTGCCAGCAGCTTCGCGCTAGCGGGGGAGCTATCATACAATGAGCAGTTCTTC. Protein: CASSFALAGELSYNEQFF.

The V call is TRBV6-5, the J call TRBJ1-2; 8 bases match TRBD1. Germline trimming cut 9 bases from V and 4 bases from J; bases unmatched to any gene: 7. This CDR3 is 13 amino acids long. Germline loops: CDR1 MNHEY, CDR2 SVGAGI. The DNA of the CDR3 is TGTGCCAGTTACCGGGACAGGTCCTATGGCTACACCTTC. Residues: CASYRDRSYGYTF.

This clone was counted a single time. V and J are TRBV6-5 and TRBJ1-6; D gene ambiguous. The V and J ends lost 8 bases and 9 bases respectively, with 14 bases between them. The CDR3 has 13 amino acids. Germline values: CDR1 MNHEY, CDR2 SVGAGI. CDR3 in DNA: TGTGCCAGCCTGGTGACAAGAAGTTCACCCCTCCACTTT. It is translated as CASLVTRSSPLHF.

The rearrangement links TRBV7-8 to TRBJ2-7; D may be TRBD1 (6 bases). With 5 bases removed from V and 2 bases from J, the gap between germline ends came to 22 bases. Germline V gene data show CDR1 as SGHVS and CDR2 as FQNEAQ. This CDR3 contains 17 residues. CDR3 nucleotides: TGTGCCAGCAGCCTGGGGTCTCTCACAGGGCCCACCTACGAGCAGTACTTC. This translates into CASSLGSLTGPTYEQYF.

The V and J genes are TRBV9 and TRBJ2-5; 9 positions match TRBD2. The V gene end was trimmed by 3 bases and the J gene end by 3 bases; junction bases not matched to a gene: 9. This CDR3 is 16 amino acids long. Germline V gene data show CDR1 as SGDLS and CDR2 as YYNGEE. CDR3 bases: TGTGCCAGCAGCGCTCCTGGCGGGGGGGTAAAAGAGACCCAGTACTTC. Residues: CASSAPGGGVKETQYF.

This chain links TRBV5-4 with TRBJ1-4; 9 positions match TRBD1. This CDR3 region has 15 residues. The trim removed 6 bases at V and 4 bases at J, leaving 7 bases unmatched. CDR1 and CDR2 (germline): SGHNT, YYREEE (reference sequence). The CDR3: CASTETGGYNEKLFF. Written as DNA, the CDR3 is TGTGCCAGCACCGAGACAGGGGGTTATAATGAAAAACTGTTTTTT.